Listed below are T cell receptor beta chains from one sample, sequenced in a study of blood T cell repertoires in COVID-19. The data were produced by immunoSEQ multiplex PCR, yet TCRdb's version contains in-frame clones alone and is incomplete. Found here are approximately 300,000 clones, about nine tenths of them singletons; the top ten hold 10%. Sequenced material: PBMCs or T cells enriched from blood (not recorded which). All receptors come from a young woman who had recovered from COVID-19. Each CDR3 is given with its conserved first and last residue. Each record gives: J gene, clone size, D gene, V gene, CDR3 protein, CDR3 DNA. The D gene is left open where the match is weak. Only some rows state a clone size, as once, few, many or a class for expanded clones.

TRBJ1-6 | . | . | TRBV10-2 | CASSVDSDNSPLHF | TGCGCCAGCAGTGTCGACAGTGATAATTCACCCCTCCACTTT
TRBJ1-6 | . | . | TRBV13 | CASSFTTSRPLYSPLHF | TGTGCCAGCAGCTTTACCACAAGCAGGCCCCTCTATTCACCCCTCCACTTT
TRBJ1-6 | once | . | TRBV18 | CASSPAGSSYNSPLHF | TGTGCCAGCTCACCAGCGGGAAGCTCCTATAATTCACCCCTCCACTTT
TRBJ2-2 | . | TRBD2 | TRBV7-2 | CASTDPGLSNTGELFF | TGTGCCAGCACCGATCCGGGACTATCGAACACCGGGGAGCTGTTTTTT
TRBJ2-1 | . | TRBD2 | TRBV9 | CASSLGGTSGEQFF | TGTGCCAGCAGCCTAGGAGGGACTAGCGGTGAGCAGTTCTTC
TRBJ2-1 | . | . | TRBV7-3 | CASSPNDGDTESSYNEQFF | TGTGCCAGCAGCCCCAACGACGGGGACACCGAGAGCTCCTACAATGAGCAGTTCTTC
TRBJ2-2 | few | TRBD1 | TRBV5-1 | CASSLQSQGRTGELFF | TGCGCCAGCAGCTTGCAATCACAGGGGCGGACCGGGGAGCTGTTTTTT
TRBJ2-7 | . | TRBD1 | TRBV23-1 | CASSSGLRPGGRYEQYF | TGCGCCAGCTCTTCGGGTCTCCGTCCAGGGGGCCGGTACGAGCAGTACTTC
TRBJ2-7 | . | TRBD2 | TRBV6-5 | CASKLAGGVSYEQYF | TGTGCCAGTAAACTAGCGGGAGGGGTCTCCTACGAGCAGTACTTC
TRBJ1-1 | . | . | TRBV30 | CAWTPHGVHTEAFF | TGTGCCTGGACGCCTCACGGGGTTCACACTGAAGCTTTCTTT
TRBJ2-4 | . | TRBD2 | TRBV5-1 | CASSPGLAGASSNIQYF | TGCGCCAGCAGCCCGGGACTAGCGGGAGCGTCCAGTAACATTCAGTACTTC
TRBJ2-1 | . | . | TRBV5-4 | CASSLAGIGAYNEQFF | TGTGCCAGCAGCTTGGCAGGGATAGGTGCCTACAATGAGCAGTTCTTC
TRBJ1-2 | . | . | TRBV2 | CASTRLPGNGYTF | TGTGCCAGCACCAGATTGCCAGGGAATGGCTACACCTTC
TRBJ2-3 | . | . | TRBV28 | CASSSTGEGTDTQYF | TGTGCCAGCAGTTCTACAGGGGAGGGCACAGATACGCAGTATTTT
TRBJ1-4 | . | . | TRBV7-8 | CASSLGHIRDEKLFF | TGTGCCAGCAGCTTAGGTCATATACGGGATGAAAAACTGTTTTTT
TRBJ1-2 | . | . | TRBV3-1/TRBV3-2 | CASRAPGEWYGYTF | TGTGCCAGCAGGGCGCCAGGGGAGTGGTATGGCTACACCTTC
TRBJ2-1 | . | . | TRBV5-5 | CASSSARDSYNEQFF | TGTGCCAGCAGCTCCGCCCGAGACTCCTACAATGAGCAGTTCTTC
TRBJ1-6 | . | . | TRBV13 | CASSLKGARSPLHF | TGTGCCAGCAGCTTAAAAGGGGCTCGGTCACCCCTCCACTTT
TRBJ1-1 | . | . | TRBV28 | CASSLSRWANTEAFF | TGTGCCAGCAGTTTGTCGAGATGGGCTAACACTGAAGCTTTCTTT
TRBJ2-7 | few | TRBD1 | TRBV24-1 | CATSDRTGPYEQYF | TGTGCCACCAGTGATAGGACAGGACCCTACGAGCAGTACTTC
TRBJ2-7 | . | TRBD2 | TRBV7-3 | CASSSRSSGSEEQYF | TGTGCCAGCAGCTCAAGGTCGAGCGGGAGTGAAGAGCAGTACTTC
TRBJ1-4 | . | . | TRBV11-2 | CASSLGAFPTNEKLFF | TGTGCCAGCAGCTTAGGGGCGTTCCCAACTAATGAAAAACTGTTTTTT
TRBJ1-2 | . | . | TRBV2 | CASRKFRGLTNYGYTF | TGTGCCAGCCGCAAATTCCGGGGACTGACCAACTATGGCTACACCTTC
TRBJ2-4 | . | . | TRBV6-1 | CASSEAGQRNIQYF | TGTGCCAGCAGTGAAGCGGGGCAGAGAAACATTCAGTACTTC
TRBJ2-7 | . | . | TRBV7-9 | CASSLDILYEQYF | TGTGCCAGCAGCTTAGATATCCTCTACGAGCAGTACTTC
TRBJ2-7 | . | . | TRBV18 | CASSPGDGLSYEQYF | TGTGCCAGCTCACCAGGTGATGGACTTTCCTACGAGCAGTACTTC
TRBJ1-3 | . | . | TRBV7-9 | CASSSPGISIGNTIYF | TGTGCCAGCAGCTCCCCCGGGATTTCCATTGGAAACACCATATATTTT
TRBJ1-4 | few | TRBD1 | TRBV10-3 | CAISDRTGPNEKLFF | TGTGCCATCAGTGACCGGACAGGGCCGAATGAAAAACTGTTTTTT
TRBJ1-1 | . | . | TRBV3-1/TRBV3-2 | CASSPTERWTEAFF | TGTGCCAGCAGCCCGACAGAACGCTGGACTGAAGCTTTCTTT
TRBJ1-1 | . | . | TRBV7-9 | CASSLIAVNTEAFF | TGTGCCAGCAGCTTAATTGCGGTGAACACTGAAGCTTTCTTT
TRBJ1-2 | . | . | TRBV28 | CASSEQGKYGYTF | TGTGCCAGCAGCGAACAGGGTAAATATGGCTACACCTTC
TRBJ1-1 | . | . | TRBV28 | CASSSPQHSNTEAFF | TGTGCCAGCAGTTCCCCACAGCATTCGAACACTGAAGCTTTCTTT
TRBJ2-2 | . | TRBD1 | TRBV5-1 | CASSFGQGTSTGELFF | TGCGCCAGCAGCTTCGGACAGGGGACATCCACCGGGGAGCTGTTTTTT
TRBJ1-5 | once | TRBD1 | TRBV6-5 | CASRRQGAGQPQHF | TGTGCCAGCAGGCGACAGGGGGCTGGACAGCCCCAGCATTTT
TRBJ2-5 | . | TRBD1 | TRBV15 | CATSRDGTGGEETQYF | TGTGCCACCAGCAGAGATGGGACAGGGGGTGAGGAGACCCAGTACTTC
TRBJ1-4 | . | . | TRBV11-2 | CASSLWAREDEKLFF | TGTGCCAGCAGCTTATGGGCCCGGGAGGATGAAAAACTGTTTTTT
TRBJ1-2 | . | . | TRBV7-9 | CASAYGRTDNYGYTF | TGTGCCAGCGCATACGGTAGGACAGACAACTATGGCTACACCTTC
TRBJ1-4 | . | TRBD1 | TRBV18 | CASSLWDREGEKLFF | TGTGCCAGCTCACTATGGGACAGGGAAGGCGAAAAACTGTTTTTT